A selection of T cell receptor beta chains follows, all from one sample in a study of regulatory T cells in long-lasting Graves disease. TCRdb used MiXCR to reprocess the multiplex PCR reads, holding one entry per CDR3 protein. The sample shows 550,000 to 650,000 distinct CDR3 sequences, about 16% of them seen only once. The same data also went into a second study, on T cells in Graves' hyperthyroidism and ophthalmopathy.

The specimen was peripheral blood mononuclear cells (PBMCs), collected at new diagnosis, from a patient treated with antithyroid drugs. These TCRs come from a man in his late teens or twenties with Graves disease. Each CDR3 is given with its conserved first and last residue. D genes are given only for firm matches. Not every row has a clone size; where given, it reads once, few, many or a size class.

d_call j_call clone_size v_call cdr3_nt cdr3_aa
TRBD1 TRBJ2-7 many TRBV5-1 TGCGCCAGCAGCTTTACCGGGACAGTGGCCTACGAGCAGTACTTC CASSFTGTVAYEQYF
. TRBJ2-5 . TRBV5-6 TGTGCCAGCAAGAACAGGGATCAAGAGACCCAGTACTTC CASKNRDQETQYF
TRBD2 TRBJ2-1 once TRBV9 TGTGCCAGCAGCGTAGATGCTAGCGGAAGCTCCTACAATGAGCAGTTCTTC CASSVDASGSSYNEQFF
TRBD1 TRBJ1-2 many TRBV7-8 TGTGCCAGCAGCTTAAACGGGGGGACAGAGGAGGGAACTAACTATGGCTACACCTTC CASSLNGGTEEGTNYGYTF
. TRBJ1-1 few TRBV20-1 TGCAGTGCCGTAAACCCCCGGGGGGGGAACACTGAAGCTTTCTTT CSAVNPRGGNTEAFF
TRBD1 TRBJ1-3 . TRBV7-2 TGTGCCAGCAGCCGGACAGGGGGCGTGAACACCATATATTTT CASSRTGGVNTIYF
TRBD2 TRBJ2-7 . TRBV20-1 TGCAGTGCTAGAGACGCGGGAGGGAGGTACGAGCAGTACTTC CSARDAGGRYEQYF
. TRBJ1-2 many TRBV29-1 TGCAGCGTTGATGTTGGGGGCTGGGGCTACACCTTC CSVDVGGWGYTF
. TRBJ2-2 many TRBV6-5 TGTGCCAGCAGTTACCCCCCAAGAGCGGGCCGACTAGCGAACACCGGGGAGCTGTTTTTT CASSYPPRAGRLANTGELFF
TRBD1 TRBJ1-2 many TRBV6-1 TGTGCCAGCAGTCCCACAGGGGGTGGCTACACCTTC CASSPTGGGYTF
. TRBJ2-3 . TRBV6-1 TGTGCCAGCAGTACCCTCCCTTCCTTGGGAAGCACAGATACGCAGTATTTT CASSTLPSLGSTDTQYF
. TRBJ2-7 few TRBV19 TGTGCCAGTAGTATTGACAGTCGAGGCTCCTACGAGCAGTACTTC CASSIDSRGSYEQYF
. TRBJ2-3 few TRBV6-1 TGTGCCAGCAGCCGAGGACTACCCACTAGCACAGATACGCAGTATTTT CASSRGLPTSTDTQYF
. TRBJ2-7 . TRBV11-2 TGTGCCAGCAGCCAAGACGGTCAAAGCTCCTACGAGCAGTACTTC CASSQDGQSSYEQYF
TRBD1 TRBJ2-1 . TRBV7-9 TGTGCCAGCAGCCGGGACAGGGGGCGCTCCTACAATGAGCAGTTCTTC CASSRDRGRSYNEQFF
TRBD2 TRBJ2-7 few TRBV11-2 TGTGCCAGCAGCCAAGATAGTAGCGGGGCCTCCTACGAGCAGTACTTC CASSQDSSGASYEQYF
. TRBJ1-2 many TRBV3-1 TGTGCCAGCAGCCAAGGAAGCTTTCGGAAGTTCGCCTTC CASSQGSFRKFAF
TRBD2 TRBJ2-7 few TRBV20-1 TGCAGTGCGAGCCCGGGACTACGCTCCTACGAGCAGTACTTC CSASPGLRSYEQYF
. TRBJ2-3 . TRBV2 TGTGCCAGCAGGGACAGAACCCACACAGATACGCAGTATTTT CASRDRTHTDTQYF
TRBD2 TRBJ2-5 many TRBV7-7 TGTGCTAGCAGCCCGGCGGGAGTTTTAGAGACCCAGTACTTC CASSPAGVLETQYF